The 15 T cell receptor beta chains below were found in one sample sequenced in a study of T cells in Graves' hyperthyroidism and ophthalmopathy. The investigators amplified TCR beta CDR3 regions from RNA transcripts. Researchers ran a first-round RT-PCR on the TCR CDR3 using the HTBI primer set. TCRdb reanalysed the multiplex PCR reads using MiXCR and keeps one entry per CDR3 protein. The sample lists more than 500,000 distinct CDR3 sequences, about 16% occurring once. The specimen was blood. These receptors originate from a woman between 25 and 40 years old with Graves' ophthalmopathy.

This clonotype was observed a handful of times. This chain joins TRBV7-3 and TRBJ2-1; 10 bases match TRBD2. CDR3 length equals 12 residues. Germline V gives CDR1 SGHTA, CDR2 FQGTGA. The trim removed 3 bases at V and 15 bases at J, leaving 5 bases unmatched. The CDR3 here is CASSFLAGEMFF. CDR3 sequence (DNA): TGTGCCAGCAGCTTCCTAGCGGGAGAGATGTTCTTC. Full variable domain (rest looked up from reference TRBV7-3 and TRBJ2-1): GAGVSQTPSNKVTEKGKYVELRCDPISGHTALYWYRQSLGQGPEFLIYFQGTGAADDSGLPNDRFFAVRPEGSVSTLKIQRTERGDSAVYLCASSFLAGEMFFGPGTRLTVL.

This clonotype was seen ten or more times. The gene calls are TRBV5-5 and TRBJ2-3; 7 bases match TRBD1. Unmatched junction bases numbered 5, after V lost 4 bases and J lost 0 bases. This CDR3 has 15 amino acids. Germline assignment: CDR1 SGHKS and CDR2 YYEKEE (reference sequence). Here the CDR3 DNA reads TGTGCCAGCAGCAAGGGACAGTCTAGCACAGATACGCAGTATTTT. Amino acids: CASSKGQSSTDTQYF.

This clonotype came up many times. The CDR3 loop is CASSLLAGAADTQYF. CDR3 nucleotides: TGTGCCAGCAGCCTCTTAGCGGGAGCGGCAGATACGCAGTATTTT. The rearrangement uses TRBV7-8 and TRBJ2-3; 9 bases align to TRBD2. Germline-derived CDR1 and CDR2 are SGHVS and FQNEAQ. This CDR3 is built from 15 residues. With V trimmed by 5 bases and J by 4 bases, 7 bases remained unmatched.

The CDR3 nucleotides are TGCAGCGTTAGTGCACAGGGGAACTATGGCTACACCTTC. It is translated as CSVSAQGNYGYTF. The rearrangement links TRBV29-1 to TRBJ1-2, with TRBD1 identical over 7 bases. The germline gives CDR1 SQVTM, CDR2 ANQGSEA. This CDR3 contains 13 residues. Germline trimming cut 5 bases from V and 2 bases from J; bases unmatched to any gene: 5.

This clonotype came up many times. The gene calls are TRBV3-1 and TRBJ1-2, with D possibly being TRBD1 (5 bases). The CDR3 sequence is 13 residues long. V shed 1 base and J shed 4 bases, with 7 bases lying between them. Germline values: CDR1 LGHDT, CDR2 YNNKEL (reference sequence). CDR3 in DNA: TGTGCCAGCAGCCAAGGGGGGGGCTATGGCTACACCTTC. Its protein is CASSQGGGYGYTF. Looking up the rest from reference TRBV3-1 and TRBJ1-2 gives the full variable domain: DTAVSQTPKYLVTQMGNDKSIKCEQNLGHDTMYWYKQDSKKFLKIMFSYNNKELIINETVPNRFSPKSPDKAHLNLHINSLELGDSAVYFCASSQGGGYGYTFGSGTRLTVV.

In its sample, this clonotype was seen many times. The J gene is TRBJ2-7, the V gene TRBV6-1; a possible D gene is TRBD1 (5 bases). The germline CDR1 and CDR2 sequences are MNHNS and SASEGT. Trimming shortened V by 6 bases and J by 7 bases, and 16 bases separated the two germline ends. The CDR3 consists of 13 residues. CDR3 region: CASSARAEGEQYF. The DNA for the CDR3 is TGTGCCAGCAGCGCCAGGGCGGAAGGGGAGCAGTACTTC.

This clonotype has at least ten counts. The CDR3 reads CAWFPWDSANQPQHF. The CDR3 region has the DNA TGTGCCTGGTTCCCCTGGGACAGCGCAAATCAGCCCCAGCATTTT. The chain is built from TRBV30 and TRBJ1-5; TRBD1 matches at 7 bases. The germline gives CDR1 GTSNPN, CDR2 SVGIG (reference sequence). The CDR3 contains 15 residues. Unmatched junction bases numbered 11, after V lost 5 bases and J lost 4 bases. The complete variable domain, with remaining parts taken from reference TRBV30 and TRBJ1-5, reads SQTIHQWPATLVQPVGSPLSLECTVEGTSNPNLYWYRQAAGRGLQLLFYSVGIGQISSEVPQNLSASRPQDRQFILSSKKLLLSDSGFYLCAWFPWDSANQPQHFGDGTRLSIL.

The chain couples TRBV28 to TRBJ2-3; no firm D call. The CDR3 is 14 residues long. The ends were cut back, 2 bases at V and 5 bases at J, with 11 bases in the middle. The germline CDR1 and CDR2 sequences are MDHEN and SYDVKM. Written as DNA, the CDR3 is TGTGCCAGCAGTTTACAGAGCTCCGAAGATACGCAGTATTTT. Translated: CASSLQSSEDTQYF.

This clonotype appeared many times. For the CDR3, the DNA is TGTGCCAGCAGTCCGCCGGGACTAGCGGGAAGAGATGAGCAGTTCTTC. Residues: CASSPPGLAGRDEQFF. This chain connects TRBV6-1 to TRBJ2-1; 13 bases agree with TRBD2. The trim removed 5 bases at V and 8 bases at J, leaving 9 bases unmatched. Germline loops: CDR1 MNHNS, CDR2 SASEGT. The CDR3 is made up of 16 amino acids.

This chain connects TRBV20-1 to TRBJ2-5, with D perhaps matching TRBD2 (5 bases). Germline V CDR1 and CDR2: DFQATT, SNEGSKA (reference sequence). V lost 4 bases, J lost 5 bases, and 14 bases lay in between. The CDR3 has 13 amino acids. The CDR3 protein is CSATLGGWETQYF. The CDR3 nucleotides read TGCAGTGCTACCCTGGGCGGGTGGGAGACCCAGTACTTC.

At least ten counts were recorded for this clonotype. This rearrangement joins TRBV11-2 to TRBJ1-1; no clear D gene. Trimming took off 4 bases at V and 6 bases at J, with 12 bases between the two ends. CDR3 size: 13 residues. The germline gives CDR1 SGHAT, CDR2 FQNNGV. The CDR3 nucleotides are TGTGCCAGCAGCTCCCTAGGGAGCTCTGAAGCTTTCTTT. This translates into CASSSLGSSEAFF. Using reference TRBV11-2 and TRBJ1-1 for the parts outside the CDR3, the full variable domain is EAGVAQSPRYKIIEKRQSVAFWCNPISGHATLYWYQQILGQGPKLLIQFQNNGVVDDSQLPKDRFSAERLKGVDSTLKIQPAKLEDSAVYLCASSSLGSSEAFFGQGTRLTVV.

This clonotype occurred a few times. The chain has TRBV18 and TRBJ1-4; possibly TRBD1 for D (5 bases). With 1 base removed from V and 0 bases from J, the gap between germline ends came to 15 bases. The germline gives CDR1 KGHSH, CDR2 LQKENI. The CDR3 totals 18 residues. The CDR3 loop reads CASSPQSQGIATNEKLFF. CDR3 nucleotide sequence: TGTGCCAGCTCACCACAATCGCAGGGCATCGCAACTAATGAAAAACTGTTTTTT.

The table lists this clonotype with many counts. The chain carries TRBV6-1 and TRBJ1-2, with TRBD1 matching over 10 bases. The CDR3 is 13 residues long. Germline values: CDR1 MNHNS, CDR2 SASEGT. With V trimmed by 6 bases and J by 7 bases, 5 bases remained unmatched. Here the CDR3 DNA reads TGTGCCAGCAGAGGGACAGGGGTTGTTGGCTACACCTTC. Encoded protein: CASRGTGVVGYTF.

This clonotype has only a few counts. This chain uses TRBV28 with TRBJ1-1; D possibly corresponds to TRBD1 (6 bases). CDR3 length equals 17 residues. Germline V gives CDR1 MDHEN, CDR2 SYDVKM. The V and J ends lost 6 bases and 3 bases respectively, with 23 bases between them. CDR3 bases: TGTGCCAGCAGATACGACAGGACTCCATTTTGGGACACTGAAGCTTTCTTT. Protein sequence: CASRYDRTPFWDTEAFF.

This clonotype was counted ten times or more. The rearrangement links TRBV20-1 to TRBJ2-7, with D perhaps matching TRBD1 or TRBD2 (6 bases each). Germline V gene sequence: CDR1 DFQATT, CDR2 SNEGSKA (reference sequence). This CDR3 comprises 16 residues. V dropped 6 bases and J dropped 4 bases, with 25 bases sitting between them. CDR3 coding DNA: TGCAGTGCCAGACCCGGCGGGGAAGGGGGGTTTTACGAGCAGTACTTC. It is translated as CSARPGGEGGFYEQYF.